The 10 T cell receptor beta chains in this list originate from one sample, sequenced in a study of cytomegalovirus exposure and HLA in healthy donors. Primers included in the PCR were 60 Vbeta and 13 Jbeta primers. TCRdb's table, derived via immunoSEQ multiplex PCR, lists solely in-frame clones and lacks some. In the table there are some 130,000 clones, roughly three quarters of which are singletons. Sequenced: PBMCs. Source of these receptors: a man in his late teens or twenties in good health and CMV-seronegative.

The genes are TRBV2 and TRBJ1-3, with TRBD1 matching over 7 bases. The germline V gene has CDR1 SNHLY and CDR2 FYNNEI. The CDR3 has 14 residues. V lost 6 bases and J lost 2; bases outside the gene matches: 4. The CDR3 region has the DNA TGTGCCAGCAGGAACAGGGGAGCTGGAAACACCATATATTTT. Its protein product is CASRNRGAGNTIYF.

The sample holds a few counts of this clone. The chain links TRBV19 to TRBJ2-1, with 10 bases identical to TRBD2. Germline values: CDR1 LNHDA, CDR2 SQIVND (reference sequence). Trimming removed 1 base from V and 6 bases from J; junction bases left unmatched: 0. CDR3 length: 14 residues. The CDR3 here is CASSIGLAGNEQFF. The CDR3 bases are TGTGCCAGTAGTATAGGACTAGCGGGCAATGAGCAGTTCTTC.

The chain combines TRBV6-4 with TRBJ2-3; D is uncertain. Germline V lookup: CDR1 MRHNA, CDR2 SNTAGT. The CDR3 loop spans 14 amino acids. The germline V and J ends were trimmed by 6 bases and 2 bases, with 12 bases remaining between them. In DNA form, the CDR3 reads TGTGCCAGCAGCACAGAATTTGCCACAGATACGCAGTATTTT. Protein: CASSTEFATDTQYF.

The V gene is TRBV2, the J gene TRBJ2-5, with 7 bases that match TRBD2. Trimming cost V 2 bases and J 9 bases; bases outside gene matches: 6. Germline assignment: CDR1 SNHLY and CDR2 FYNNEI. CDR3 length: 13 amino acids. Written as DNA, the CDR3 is TGTGCCAGCAGTGAACCCCCGGGGGGTTCCCAGTACTTC. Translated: CASSEPPGGSQYF.

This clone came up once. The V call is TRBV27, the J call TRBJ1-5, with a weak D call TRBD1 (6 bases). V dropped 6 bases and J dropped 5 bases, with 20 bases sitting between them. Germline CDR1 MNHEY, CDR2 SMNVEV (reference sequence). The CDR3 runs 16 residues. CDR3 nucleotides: TGTGCCAGCAGCCCCCAACCCCCGACAGGATATCAGCCCCAGCATTTT. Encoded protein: CASSPQPPTGYQPQHF.

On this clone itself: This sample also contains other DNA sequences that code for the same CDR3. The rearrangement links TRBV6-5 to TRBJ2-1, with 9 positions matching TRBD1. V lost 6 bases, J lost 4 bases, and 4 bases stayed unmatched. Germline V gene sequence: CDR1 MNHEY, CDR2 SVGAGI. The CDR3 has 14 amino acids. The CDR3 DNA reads TGTGCCAGCAGCTATGACAGGGGGTACAATGAGCAGTTCTTC. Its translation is CASSYDRGYNEQFF.

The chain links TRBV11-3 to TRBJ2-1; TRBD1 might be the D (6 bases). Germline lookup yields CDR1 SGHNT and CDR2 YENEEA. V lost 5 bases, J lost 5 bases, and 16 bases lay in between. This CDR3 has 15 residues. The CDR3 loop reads CASSPLQGRDNEQFF. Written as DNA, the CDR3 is TGTGCCAGCAGCCCATTACAGGGCAGAGACAATGAGCAGTTCTTC.

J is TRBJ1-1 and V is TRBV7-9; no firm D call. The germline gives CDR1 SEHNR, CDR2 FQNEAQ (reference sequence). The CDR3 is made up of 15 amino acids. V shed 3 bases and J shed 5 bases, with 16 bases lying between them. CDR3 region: CASSFSAGGRTEAFF. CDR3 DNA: TGTGCCAGCAGCTTTAGCGCGGGAGGGCGGACTGAAGCTTTCTTT.

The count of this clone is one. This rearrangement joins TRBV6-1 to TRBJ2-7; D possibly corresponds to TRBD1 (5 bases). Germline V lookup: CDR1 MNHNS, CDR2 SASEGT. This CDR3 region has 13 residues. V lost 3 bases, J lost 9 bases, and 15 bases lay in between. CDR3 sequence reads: CASSDHPRRGQYF. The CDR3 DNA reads TGTGCCAGCAGTGACCACCCCAGAAGGGGGCAGTACTTC.

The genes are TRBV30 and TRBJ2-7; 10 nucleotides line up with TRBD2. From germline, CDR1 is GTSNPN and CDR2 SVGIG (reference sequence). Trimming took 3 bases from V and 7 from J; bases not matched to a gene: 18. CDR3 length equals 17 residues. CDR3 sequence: CAWSGRASGSGPREQYF. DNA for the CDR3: TGTGCCTGGAGCGGAAGGGCTAGCGGGAGTGGTCCTAGAGAGCAGTACTTC.